The TCR beta chain described here comes from a study of blood T cell repertoires in COVID-19. Background on the study: Material from acute and convalescent COVID-19 was sourced from the United States, Italy and Spain.

This CDR3 has 13 amino acids. V gave up 4 bases and J gave up 6 bases, with 14 bases separating them. Germline V gives CDR1 SGHRS, CDR2 YFSETQ. In the study's own analysis: Estimation of nucleated cell counts relied on the amplification of reference gene primers. Using immunoSEQ multiplex PCR, the repertoire was profiled, and TCRdb retains in-frame clones only, with some absent. Clone size and the V and J calls come from that table; the DNA yielded D and trimming. Of approximately 200,000 clones in the sample, about 87% were seen once. The source is a woman aged 25 to 39 with acute or convalescent COVID-19. Sample: peripheral blood. The rearrangement links TRBV5-1 to TRBJ2-7; no reliable D call. Here the CDR3 reads CASSPDAFSEQYF. CDR3 in DNA: TGCGCCAGCAGCCCCGATGCCTTTAGCGAGCAGTACTTC.